The T cell receptor beta chain under discussion was sequenced for a study of OX40 agonist ivuxolimab in advanced cancers. Looking at the study overall: Ivuxolimab was a fully human IgG2 agonistic monoclonal antibody targeting the costimulatory receptor OX40 (CD134). The purpose of peripheral TCRbeta sequencing was to test whether ivuxolimab changed TCR sequence diversity and led to clonal T-cell expansion. Of the roughly 50 dose-escalation patients, hepatocellular carcinoma was present in about 20, melanoma in some 15, renal cell carcinoma in 9 and head and neck cancer in 9. Prior anti-PD-1, anti-PD-L1 or anti-CTLA-4 therapy was permitted, and checkpoint inhibitors had been received by 40% to 50% of dose-escalation patients. The dose-escalation cohort was around 84% male with a mean age of approximately 60 years, ranging from roughly 23 to 79. The paper reports the monotherapy dose-escalation portion (N of about 47 patients) of the phase I ivuxolimab trial. Partial responses occurred in three dose-escalation patients, of whom one had hepatocellular carcinoma and two had cutaneous melanoma. Intravenous ivuxolimab was administered to patients every 2 weeks at six dose levels: 0.01, 0.1, 0.3, 1.5, 3 and 10 mg/kg. What the work shows at the level of the full study, not this receptor alone: The antigen specificity of the clonally expanded peripheral T cells was not determined. Low levels of normalized T-cell clonal expansion were also seen in some patients who did not respond. On average, CD8+ T cells showed more expanded clones than CD4+ T cells after ivuxolimab. At doses of 0.1 to 3.0 mg/kg, clonal expansion of both CD4+ and CD8+ blood T cells was observed from baseline to week 6. In partial responders in the 0.1-3.0 mg/kg groups, normalized peripheral clonal expansion was found to be among the lowest, especially among CD8+ T cells.

Of note for this clone: Its antigen is not yet known. Base qualities are not provided; no much larger clone lies one nucleotide away.

The CDR1 and CDR2 encoded by the germline V gene are MDHEN and SYDVKM. V loses 3 bases of germline sequence and J loses 7 bases, and the interval between the two ends is 16 bases. Including cysteine and phenylalanine, the CDR3 has 14 amino acids. Solely the CDR3 DNA is kept, with 42 bases framed from the first base. Patients with autoimmune disease history or receiving systemic immunosuppression were excluded from the trial. Peripheral blood for TCR sequencing was drawn from every dose cohort at baseline, at cycle 4 day 1 and at cycle 7 day 1. The samples were taken from a phase I, first-in-human, multicenter, open-label dose-escalation trial of ivuxolimab. Adults with locally advanced or metastatic melanoma, renal cell, hepatocellular, or head and neck squamous cell carcinoma were enrolled in the trial. Before TCR sequencing, CD4+ T cells and CD8+ T cells were sorted from peripheral blood as separate populations.

Genomic DNA was extracted from sorted cells for sequencing of the TCRbeta CDR3 region. The immunoSEQ Assay was used to sequence the TCRbeta CDR3 regions. TCRdb mirrors the immuneACCESS table, restricted to in-frame sequences. Some clones are absent from its copies; in checked studies, under half trace to an unresolved V gene, and the reason for the others is unknown. The sample table lists approximately 81,000 clones, about 85% of them with a count of one. The ten top clones hold 0.8% to 1% of the sample. The origin of this receptor is an adult with an advanced solid tumor such as melanoma, head and neck, liver or kidney cancer. The chain is encoded by TRBV28 joined to TRBJ2-7; a weak D assignment points to TRBD2 (6 bases agree). The starting material was CD4+ or CD8+ T cells sorted from blood, obtained in a trial of the OX40 agonist ivuxolimab. The nucleotides are TGTGCCAGCAGTTTTGGGGGGACTTCCTGGGAGCAGTACTTC. This translates into CASSFGGTSWEQYF.